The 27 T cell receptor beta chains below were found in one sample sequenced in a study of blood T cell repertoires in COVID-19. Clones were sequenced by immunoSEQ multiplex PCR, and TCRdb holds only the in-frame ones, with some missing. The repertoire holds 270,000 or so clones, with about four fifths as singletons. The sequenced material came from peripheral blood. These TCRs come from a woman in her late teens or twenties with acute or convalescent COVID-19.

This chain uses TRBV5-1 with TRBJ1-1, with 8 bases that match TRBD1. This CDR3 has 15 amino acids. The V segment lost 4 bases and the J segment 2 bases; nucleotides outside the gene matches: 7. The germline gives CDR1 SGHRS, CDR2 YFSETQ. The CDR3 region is CASSTQGAVNTEAFF. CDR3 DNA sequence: TGCGCCAGCAGCACCCAGGGGGCGGTAAACACTGAAGCTTTCTTT.

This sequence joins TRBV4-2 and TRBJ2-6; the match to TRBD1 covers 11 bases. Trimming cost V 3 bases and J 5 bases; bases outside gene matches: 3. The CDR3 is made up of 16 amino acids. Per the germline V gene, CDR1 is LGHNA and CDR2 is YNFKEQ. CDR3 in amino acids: CASSQDRGRRANVLTF. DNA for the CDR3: TGTGCCAGCAGCCAGGACAGGGGGCGTAGGGCCAACGTCCTGACTTTC.

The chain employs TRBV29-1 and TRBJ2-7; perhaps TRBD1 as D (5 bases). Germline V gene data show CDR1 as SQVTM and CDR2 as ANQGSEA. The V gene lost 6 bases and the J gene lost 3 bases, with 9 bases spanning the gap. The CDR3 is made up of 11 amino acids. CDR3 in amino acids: CSVHQGYEQYF. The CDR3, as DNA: TGCAGCGTCCATCAGGGCTACGAGCAGTACTTC.

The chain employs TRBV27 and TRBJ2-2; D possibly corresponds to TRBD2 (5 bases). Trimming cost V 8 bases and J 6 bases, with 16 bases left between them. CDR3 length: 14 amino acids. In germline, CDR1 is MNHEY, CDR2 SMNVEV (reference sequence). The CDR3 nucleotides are TGTGCCAGCGAAGCGGTGGAGCCGTCCGGGGAGCTGTTTTTT. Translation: CASEAVEPSGELFF.

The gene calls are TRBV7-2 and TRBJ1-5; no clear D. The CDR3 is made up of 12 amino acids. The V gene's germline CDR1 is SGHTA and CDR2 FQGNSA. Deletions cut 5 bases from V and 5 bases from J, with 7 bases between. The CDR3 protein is CASSGPHQPQHF. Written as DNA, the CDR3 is TGTGCCAGCAGCGGGCCCCATCAGCCCCAGCATTTT.

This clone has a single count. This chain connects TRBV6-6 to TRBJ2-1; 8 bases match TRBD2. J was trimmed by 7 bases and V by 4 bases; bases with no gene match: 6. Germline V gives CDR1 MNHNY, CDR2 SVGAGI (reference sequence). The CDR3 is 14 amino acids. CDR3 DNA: TGTGCCAGCAGTTCCAGCGGGAGTCAAAATGAGCAGTTCTTC. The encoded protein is CASSSSGSQNEQFF.

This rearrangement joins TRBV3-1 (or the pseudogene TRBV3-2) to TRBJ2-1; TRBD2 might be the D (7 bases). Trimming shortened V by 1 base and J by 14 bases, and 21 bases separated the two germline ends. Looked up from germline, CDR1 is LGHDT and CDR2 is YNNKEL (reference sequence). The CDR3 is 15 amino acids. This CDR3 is CASSQVWRGIGGEFF. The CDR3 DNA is TGTGCCAGCAGCCAAGTATGGCGTGGGATAGGGGGGGAGTTCTTC.

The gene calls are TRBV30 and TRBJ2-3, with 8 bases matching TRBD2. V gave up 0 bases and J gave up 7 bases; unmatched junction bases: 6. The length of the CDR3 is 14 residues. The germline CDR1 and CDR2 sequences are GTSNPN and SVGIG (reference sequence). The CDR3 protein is CAWSVGTRLNTQYF. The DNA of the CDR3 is TGTGCCTGGAGTGTCGGGACTAGGCTAAATACGCAGTATTTT.

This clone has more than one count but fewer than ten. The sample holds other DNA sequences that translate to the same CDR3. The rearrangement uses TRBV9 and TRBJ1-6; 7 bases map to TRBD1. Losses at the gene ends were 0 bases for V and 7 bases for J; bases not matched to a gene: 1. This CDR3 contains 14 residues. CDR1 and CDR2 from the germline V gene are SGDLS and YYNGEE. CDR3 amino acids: CASSVGQGNSPLHF. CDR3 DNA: TGTGCCAGCAGCGTAGGACAGGGAAATTCACCCCTCCACTTT.

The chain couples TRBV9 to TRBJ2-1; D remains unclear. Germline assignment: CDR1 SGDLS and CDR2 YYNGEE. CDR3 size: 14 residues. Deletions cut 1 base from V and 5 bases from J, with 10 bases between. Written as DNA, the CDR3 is TGTGCCAGCAGCGTATTGGGCCGAGACAATGAGCAGTTCTTC. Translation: CASSVLGRDNEQFF.

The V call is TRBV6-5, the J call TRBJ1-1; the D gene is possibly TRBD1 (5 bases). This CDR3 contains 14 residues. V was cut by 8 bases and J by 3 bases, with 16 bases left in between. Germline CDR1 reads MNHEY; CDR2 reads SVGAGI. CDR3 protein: CASFSPQGYTEAFF. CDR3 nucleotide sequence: TGTGCCAGCTTCAGCCCCCAGGGTTACACTGAAGCTTTCTTT.

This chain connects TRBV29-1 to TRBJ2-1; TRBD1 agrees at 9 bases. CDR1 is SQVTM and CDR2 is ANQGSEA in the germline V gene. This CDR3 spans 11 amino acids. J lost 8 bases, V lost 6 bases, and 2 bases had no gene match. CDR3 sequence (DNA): TGCAGCGTGACAGGGGGTTATGAGCAGTTCTTC. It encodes CSVTGGYEQFF.

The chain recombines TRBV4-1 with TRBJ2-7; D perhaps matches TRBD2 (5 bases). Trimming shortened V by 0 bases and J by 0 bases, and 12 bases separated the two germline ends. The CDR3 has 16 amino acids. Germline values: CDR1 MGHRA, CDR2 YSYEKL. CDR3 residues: CASSQDGGGSSYEQYF. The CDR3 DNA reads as TGCGCCAGCAGCCAAGATGGCGGAGGAAGCTCCTACGAGCAGTACTTC.

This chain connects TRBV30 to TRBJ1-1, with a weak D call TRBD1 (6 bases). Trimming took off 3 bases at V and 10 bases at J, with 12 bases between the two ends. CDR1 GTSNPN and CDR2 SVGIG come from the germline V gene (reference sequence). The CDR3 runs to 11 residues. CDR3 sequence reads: CAWSWTARAFF. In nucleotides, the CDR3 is TGTGCCTGGAGCTGGACAGCAAGAGCTTTCTTT.

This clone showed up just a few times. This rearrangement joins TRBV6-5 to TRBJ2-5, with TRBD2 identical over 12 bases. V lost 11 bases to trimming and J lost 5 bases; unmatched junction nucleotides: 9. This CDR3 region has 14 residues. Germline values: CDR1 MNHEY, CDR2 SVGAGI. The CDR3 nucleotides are TGTGCCGTAATGACTAGCGGGAGTCGGGAGACCCAGTACTTC. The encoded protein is CAVMTSGSRETQYF.

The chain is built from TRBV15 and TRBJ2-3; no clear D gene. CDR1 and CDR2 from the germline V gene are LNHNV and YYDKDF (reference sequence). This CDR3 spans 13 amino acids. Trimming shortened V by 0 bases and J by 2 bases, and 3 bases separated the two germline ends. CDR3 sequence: CATSRDFTDTQYF. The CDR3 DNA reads TGTGCCACCAGCAGAGACTTCACAGATACGCAGTATTTT.

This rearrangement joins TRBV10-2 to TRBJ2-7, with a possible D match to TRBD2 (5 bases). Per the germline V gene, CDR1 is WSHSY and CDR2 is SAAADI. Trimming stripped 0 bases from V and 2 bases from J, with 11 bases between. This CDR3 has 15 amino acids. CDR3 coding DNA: TGCGCCAGCAGTGAGTCGTCAGGAGCGGCCTACGAGCAGTACTTC. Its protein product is CASSESSGAAYEQYF.

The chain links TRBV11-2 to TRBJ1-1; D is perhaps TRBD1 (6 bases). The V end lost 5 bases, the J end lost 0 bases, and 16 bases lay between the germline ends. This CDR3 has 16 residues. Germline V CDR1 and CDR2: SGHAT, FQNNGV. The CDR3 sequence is CASSPAGGFMNTEAFF. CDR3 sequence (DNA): TGTGCCAGCAGCCCCGCGGGGGGCTTCATGAACACTGAAGCTTTCTTT.

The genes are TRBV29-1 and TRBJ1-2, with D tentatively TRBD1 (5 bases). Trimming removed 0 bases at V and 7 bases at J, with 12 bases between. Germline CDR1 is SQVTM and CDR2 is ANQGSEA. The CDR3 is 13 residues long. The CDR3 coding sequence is TGCAGCGTTGAAGATAGGTCAGGGTCTGGCTACACCTTC. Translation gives CSVEDRSGSGYTF.

The chain's CDR3 is CASSFGPPGELFF. Here the CDR3 DNA reads TGTGCCAGCAGTTTTGGGCCCCCCGGGGAGCTGTTTTTT. V gene TRBV27 combines with J gene TRBJ2-2; D is unclear. Looked up from germline, CDR1 is MNHEY and CDR2 is SMNVEV (reference sequence). The CDR3 sequence is 13 residues long. The V gene lost 3 bases and the J gene lost 6 bases, with 8 bases spanning the gap.

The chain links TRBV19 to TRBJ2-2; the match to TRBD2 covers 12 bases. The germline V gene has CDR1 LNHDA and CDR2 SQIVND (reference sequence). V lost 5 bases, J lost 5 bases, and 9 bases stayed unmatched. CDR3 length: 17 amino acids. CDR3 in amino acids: CASSDPGLAGRTGELFF. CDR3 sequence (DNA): TGTGCCAGTAGTGACCCGGGACTAGCGGGTCGTACCGGGGAGCTGTTTTTT. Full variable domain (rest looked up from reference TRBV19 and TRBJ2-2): DGGITQSPKYLFRKEGQNVTLSCEQNLNHDAMYWYRQDPGQGLRLIYYSQIVNDFQKGDIAEGYSVSREKKESFPLTVTSAQKNPTAFYLCASSDPGLAGRTGELFFGEGSRLTVL.

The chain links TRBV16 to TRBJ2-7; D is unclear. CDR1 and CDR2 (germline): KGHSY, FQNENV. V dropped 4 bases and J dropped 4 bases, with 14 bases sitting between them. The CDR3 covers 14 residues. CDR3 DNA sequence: TGTGCCAGCAGCCCGAACTGGGCCGAGTACGAGCAGTACTTC. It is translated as CASSPNWAEYEQYF.

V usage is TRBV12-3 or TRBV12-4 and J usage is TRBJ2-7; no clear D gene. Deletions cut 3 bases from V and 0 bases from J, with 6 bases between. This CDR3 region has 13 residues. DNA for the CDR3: TGTGCCAGCAGTTTGCACACCTCCTACGAGCAGTACTTC. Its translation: CASSLHTSYEQYF.

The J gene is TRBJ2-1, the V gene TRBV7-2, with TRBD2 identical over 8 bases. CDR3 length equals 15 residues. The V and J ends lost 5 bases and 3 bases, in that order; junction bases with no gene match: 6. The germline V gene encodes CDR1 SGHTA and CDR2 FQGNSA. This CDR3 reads CASSGNSGNYNEQFF. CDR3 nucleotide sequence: TGTGCCAGCAGCGGAAATAGCGGGAACTACAATGAGCAGTTCTTC.

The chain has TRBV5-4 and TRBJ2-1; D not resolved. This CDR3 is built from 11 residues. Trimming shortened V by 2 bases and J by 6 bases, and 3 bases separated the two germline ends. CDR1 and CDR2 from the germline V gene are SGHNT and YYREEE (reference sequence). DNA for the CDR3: TGTGCCAGCAGCTTCGGCAATGAGCAGTTCTTC. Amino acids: CASSFGNEQFF.

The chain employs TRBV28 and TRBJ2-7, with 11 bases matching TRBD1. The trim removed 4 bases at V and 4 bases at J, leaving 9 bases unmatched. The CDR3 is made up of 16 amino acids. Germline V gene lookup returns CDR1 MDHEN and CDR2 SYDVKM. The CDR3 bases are TGTGCCAGCAGTTCATCGGGACAGGGGGGCAGGTACGAGCAGTACTTC. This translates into CASSSSGQGGRYEQYF.

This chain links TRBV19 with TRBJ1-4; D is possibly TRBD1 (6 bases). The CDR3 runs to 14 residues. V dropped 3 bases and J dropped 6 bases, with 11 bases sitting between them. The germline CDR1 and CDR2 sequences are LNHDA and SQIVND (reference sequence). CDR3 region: CASSIRGADEKLFF. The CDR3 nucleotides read TGTGCCAGTAGTATTCGGGGGGCGGATGAAAAACTGTTTTTT. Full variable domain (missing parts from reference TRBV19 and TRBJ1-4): DGGITQSPKYLFRKEGQNVTLSCEQNLNHDAMYWYRQDPGQGLRLIYYSQIVNDFQKGDIAEGYSVSREKKESFPLTVTSAQKNPTAFYLCASSIRGADEKLFFGSGTQLSVL.